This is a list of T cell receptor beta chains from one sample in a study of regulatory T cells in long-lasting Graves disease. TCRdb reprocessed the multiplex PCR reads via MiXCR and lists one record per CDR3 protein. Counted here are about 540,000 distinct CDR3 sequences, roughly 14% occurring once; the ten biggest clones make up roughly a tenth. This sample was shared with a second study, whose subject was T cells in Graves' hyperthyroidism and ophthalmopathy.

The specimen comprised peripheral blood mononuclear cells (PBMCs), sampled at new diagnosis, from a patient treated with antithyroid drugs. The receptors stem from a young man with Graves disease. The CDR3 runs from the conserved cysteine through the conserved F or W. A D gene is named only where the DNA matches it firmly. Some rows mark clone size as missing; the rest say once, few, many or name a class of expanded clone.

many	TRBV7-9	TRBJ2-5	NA	CASSSPGTEETQYF	TGTGCCAGCAGCAGTCCCGGGACGGAAGAGACCCAGTACTTC
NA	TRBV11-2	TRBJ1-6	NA	CASSFPATSYNSPLHF	TGTGCCAGCAGCTTTCCCGCGACCTCCTATAATTCACCCCTCCACTTT
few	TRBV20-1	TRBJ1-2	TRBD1	CSAFHGQGGYGYTF	TGCAGTGCTTTCCACGGACAGGGAGGTTATGGCTACACCTTC
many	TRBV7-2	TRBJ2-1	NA	CASSLIHLSYNEQFF	TGTGCCAGCAGCTTAATCCACCTCTCCTACAATGAGCAGTTCTTC
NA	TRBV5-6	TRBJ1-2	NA	CASSPRRDGGYTF	TGTGCCAGCAGCCCCCGGCGGGACGGTGGCTACACCTTC
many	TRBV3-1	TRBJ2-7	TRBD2	CASSQESSGTHEQYF	TGTGCCAGCAGCCAAGAATCGAGCGGGACCCACGAGCAGTACTTC
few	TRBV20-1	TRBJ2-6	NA	CSARDPGISGANVLTF	TGCAGTGCTAGAGATCCGGGGATCTCTGGGGCCAACGTCCTGACTTTC
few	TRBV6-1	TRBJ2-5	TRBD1	CASSVDRAGETQYF	TGTGCCAGCAGTGTGGACAGGGCCGGAGAGACCCAGTACTTC
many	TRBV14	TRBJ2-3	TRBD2	CASSRSLAGVDTQYF	TGTGCCAGCAGCCGCTCACTAGCGGGAGTGGATACGCAGTATTTT
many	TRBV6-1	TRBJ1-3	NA	CASSRGQPGNTIYF	TGTGCCAGCAGCCGTGGACAGCCTGGAAACACCATATATTTT
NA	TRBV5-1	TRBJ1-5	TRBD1	CASSMGPGQGGQPQHF	TGTGCCAGCAGTATGGGGCCGGGACAGGGGGGGCAGCCCCAGCATTTT
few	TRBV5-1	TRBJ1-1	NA	CASSPEGSTEAFF	TGCGCCAGCAGCCCCGAGGGGAGCACTGAAGCTTTCTTT
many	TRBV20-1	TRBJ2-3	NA	CSASGGSGPDTQYF	TGCAGTGCCAGTGGAGGGAGCGGCCCAGATACGCAGTATTTT
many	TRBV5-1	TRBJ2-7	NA	CASSVGPAYEQYF	TGCGCCAGCAGCGTCGGGCCTGCCTACGAGCAGTACTTC
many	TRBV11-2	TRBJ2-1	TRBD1	CASSFGQDEQFF	TGTGCCAGCAGCTTCGGACAGGATGAGCAGTTCTTC
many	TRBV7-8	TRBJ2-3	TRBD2	CASSSLWTSGDTQYF	TGTGCCAGCAGCTCCCTATGGACTAGCGGGGATACGCAGTATTTT
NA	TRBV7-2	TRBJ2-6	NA	CASSPGLLRRRANVLTF	TGTGCCAGCAGTCCGGGCCTCTTGCGGCGGAGGGCCAACGTCCTGACTTTC
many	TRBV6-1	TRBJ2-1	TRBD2	CASHIAGGRRNEQFF	TGTGCCAGCCACATAGCGGGAGGGAGGAGGAATGAGCAGTTCTTC
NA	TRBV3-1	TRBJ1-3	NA	CASRDREDAGTIYF	TGTGCCAGCAGGGACCGGGAGGATGCGGGCACCATATATTTT
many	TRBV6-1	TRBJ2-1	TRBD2	CASSVSGGGRATYNEQFF	TGTGCCAGCAGCGTCTCTGGGGGCGGGAGGGCCACCTACAATGAGCAGTTCTTC
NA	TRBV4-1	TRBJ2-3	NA	CASSQDGRKDTQYF	TGCGCCAGCAGCCAGGATGGGCGCAAAGATACGCAGTATTTT
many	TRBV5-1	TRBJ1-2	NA	CASQSDGGNYGYTF	TGCGCCAGCCAGTCCGACGGGGGCAACTATGGCTACACCTTC